Detailed here is one TCR beta chain. This sample was included in a study of blood T cell repertoires in COVID-19. V was cut by 2 bases and J by 2 bases, with 7 bases left in between. CDR3 length equals 13 residues. Here immunoSEQ multiplex PCR was the method, and the copy in TCRdb shows in-frame clones only, minus some. Of almost 250,000 clones in the sample, 86% were seen once. This TCR derives from a woman over 75 with COVID-19, enrolled during active disease. Specimen: peripheral blood. V and J are TRBV12-3 or TRBV12-4 and TRBJ2-7, with a weak D call TRBD1 (5 bases). The CDR3 DNA follows: TGTGCCAGCAGTTTATGGGGCCCCTACGAGCAGTACTTC. It encodes CASSLWGPYEQYF.